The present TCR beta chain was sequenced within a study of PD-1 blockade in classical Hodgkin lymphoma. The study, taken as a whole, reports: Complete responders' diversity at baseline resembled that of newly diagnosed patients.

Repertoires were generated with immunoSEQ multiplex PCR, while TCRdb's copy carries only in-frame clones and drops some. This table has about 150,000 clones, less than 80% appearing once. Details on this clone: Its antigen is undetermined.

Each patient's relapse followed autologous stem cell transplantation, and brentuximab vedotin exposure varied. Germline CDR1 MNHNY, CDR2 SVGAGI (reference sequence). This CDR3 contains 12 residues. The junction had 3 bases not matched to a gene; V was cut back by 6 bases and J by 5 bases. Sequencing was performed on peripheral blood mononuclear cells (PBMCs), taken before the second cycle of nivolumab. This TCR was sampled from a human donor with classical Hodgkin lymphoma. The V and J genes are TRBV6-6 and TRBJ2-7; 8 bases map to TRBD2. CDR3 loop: CASRGTRNEQYF. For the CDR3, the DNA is TGTGCCAGCAGGGGGACTAGGAACGAGCAGTACTTC.